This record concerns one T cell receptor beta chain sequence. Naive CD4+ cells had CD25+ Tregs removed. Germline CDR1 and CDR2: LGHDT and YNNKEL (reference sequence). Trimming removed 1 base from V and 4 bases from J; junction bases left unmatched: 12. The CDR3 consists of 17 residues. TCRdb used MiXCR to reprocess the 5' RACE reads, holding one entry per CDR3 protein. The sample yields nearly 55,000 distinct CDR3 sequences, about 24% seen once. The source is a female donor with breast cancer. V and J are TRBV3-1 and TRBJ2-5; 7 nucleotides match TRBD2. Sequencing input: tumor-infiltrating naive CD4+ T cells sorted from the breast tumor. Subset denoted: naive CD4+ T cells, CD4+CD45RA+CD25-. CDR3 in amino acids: CASSQVFAGARVETQYF. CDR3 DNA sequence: TGTGCCAGCAGCCAAGTCTTCGCGGGAGCGAGGGTAGAGACCCAGTACTTC.